This section outlines one TCR beta chain sequence together with its context. The antigen remains undetermined. During the collection period, no donor immune events like infections were recorded. These data belong to a study of identifying expanded T cells in peripheral blood. Study results and limitations: Across healthy donors, higher total template counts meant significantly greater roughly 2-week count variance.

TCRdb keeps only in-frame clones here, not all; method: immunoSEQ multiplex PCR. Of tens of thousands of clones in the sample, around nine tenths are singletons; the top ten hold around 17%. This receptor was taken from a person aged 18 to 70 in good health. Input material: blood.

CDR3: CASSSRGYEQYF. For the CDR3, the DNA is TGTGCCAGCAGCTCCCGGGGATACGAGCAGTACTTC. The rearrangement joins TRBV7-2 to TRBJ2-7, with D possibly being TRBD2 (5 bases). V shed 4 bases and J shed 4 bases, with 8 bases lying between them. Germline V gene data show CDR1 as SGHTA and CDR2 as FQGNSA. There are 12 residues in the CDR3.